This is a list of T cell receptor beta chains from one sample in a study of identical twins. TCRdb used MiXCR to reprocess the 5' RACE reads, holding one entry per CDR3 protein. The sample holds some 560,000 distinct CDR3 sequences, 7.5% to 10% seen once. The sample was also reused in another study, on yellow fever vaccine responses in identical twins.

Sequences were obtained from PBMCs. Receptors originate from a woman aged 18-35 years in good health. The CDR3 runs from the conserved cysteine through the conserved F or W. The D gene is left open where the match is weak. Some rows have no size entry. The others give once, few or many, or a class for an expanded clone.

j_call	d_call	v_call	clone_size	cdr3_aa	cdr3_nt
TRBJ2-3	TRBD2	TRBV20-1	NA	CSARDAASGSSTDTQYF	TGCAGTGCTAGAGATGCTGCTAGCGGGAGTTCCACAGATACGCAGTATTTT
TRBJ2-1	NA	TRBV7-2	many	CASSSDSVRGNEQFF	TGTGCCAGCAGCTCCGATAGCGTTCGGGGCAATGAGCAGTTCTTC
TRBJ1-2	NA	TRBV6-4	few	CASSDSANYGYTF	TGTGCCAGCAGTGACTCAGCTAACTATGGCTACACCTTC
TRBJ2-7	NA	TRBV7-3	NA	CASSWGDSYEQYF	TGTGCCAGCAGCTGGGGGGACAGCTACGAGCAGTACTTC
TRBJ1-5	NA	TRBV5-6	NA	CASSRGGRNQPQHF	TGTGCCAGCAGCCGGGGGGGGCGCAATCAGCCCCAGCATTTT
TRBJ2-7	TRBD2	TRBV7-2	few	CASQLRTSGSLSYEQYF	TGTGCCAGTCAACTCCGGACTAGCGGGAGTCTCTCCTACGAGCAGTACTTC
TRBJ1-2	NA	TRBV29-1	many	CSVEVGVGYTF	TGCAGCGTTGAAGTGGGGGTGGGCTACACCTTC
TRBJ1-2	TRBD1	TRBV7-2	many	CASSSGQHYGYTF	TGTGCCAGCAGCTCGGGACAGCACTATGGCTACACCTTC
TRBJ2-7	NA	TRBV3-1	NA	CACSQDRPIWGPLGDEQYF	TGTGCCTGCAGCCAAGATCGGCCCATTTGGGGGCCTTTAGGTGACGAGCAGTACTTC
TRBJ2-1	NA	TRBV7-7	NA	CASSLGLAAEQFF	TGTGCTAGCAGCTTAGGATTAGCCGCTGAGCAGTTCTTC
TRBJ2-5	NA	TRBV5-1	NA	CASTYPAPRGTQYF	TGCGCCAGCACCTACCCGGCCCCACGCGGGACCCAGTACTTC
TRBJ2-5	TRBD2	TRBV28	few	CASSSRLAGGGETQYF	TGTGCCAGCAGTTCTCGACTAGCGGGGGGCGGTGAGACCCAGTACTTC
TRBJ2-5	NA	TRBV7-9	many	CASSNPSEGWETQYF	TGTGCCAGCAGCAACCCCTCGGAGGGGTGGGAGACCCAGTATTTC